These T cell receptor beta chains were read from a single sample in a study of control samples from healthy donors and cancer patients. Sequenced by immunoSEQ multiplex PCR; TCRdb stores in-frame clones only, minus some. The table shows about 220,000 clones, with just under 95% occurring only once. The sequenced sample consisted of blood. All receptors derive from a man between 45 and 60 years old in good health. CDR3s include the opening cysteine and the closing phenylalanine or tryptophan. A D gene is named only where the DNA matches it firmly. Only some rows state a clone size, as once, few, many or a class for expanded clones.

TRBV6-2/TRBV6-3	.	.	TRBJ1-4	TGTGCCAGCACCCCCGGGGGGGGAGAAAAACTGTTTTTT	CASTPGGGEKLFF
TRBV18	.	TRBD2	TRBJ2-1	TGTGCCAGCTCACCTCCCCCCATCTTTCGGCTAGCGGGGGACCCTTACAATGAGCAGTTCTTC	CASSPPPIFRLAGDPYNEQFF
TRBV20-1	once	.	TRBJ1-2	TGCAGTGCTAGACAGCCGGGGGGCTACACCTTC	CSARQPGGYTF
TRBV7-3	.	.	TRBJ2-7	TGTGCCAGCAGCTTAATGGGAGGCTACGAGCAGTACTTC	CASSLMGGYEQYF
TRBV6-6	.	.	TRBJ1-6	TGTGCCAGCAGTTACCCCCCCCTGGCGGATTCACCCCTCCACTTT	CASSYPPLADSPLHF
TRBV23-1	once	.	TRBJ1-5	TGCGCCAGCAGTCAGGAACGGTTAAGCAATCAGCCCCAGCATTTT	CASSQERLSNQPQHF
TRBV19	.	.	TRBJ1-1	TGTGCCAGTAGTACCCAGGACGGCACTGAAGCTTTCTTT	CASSTQDGTEAFF
TRBV9	.	TRBD2	TRBJ2-1	TGTGCCAGCAGCGTTAGCGGGGGGGCCTTCTACAATGAGCAGTTCTTC	CASSVSGGAFYNEQFF
TRBV5-4	.	TRBD2	TRBJ2-1	TGTGCCAGCAGCCCGACCACACAGCGGGGTGGGACTGAGCAGTTCTTC	CASSPTTQRGGTEQFF
TRBV5-1	.	.	TRBJ2-5	TGCGCCAGCAGCTTGGGCAAGGAGACCCAGTACTTC	CASSLGKETQYF
TRBV10-3	.	TRBD1	TRBJ2-2	TGTGCCATCAGTGGGGGACAGGGGGGCGCCGGGGAGCTGTTTTTT	CAISGGQGGAGELFF
TRBV5-1	.	TRBD1	TRBJ1-1	TGCGCCAGCAGCTACGGGACAGGGTGGGCGAACACTGAAGCTTTCTTT	CASSYGTGWANTEAFF
TRBV9	.	TRBD2	TRBJ2-3	TGTGCCAGCAGCCCTTGGGGGAGGGAGAGAGATACGCAGTATTTT	CASSPWGRERDTQYF
TRBV11-3	.	.	TRBJ2-1	TGTGCCAGCAGGGGCCAGGGGTGGGATGAGCAGTTCTTC	CASRGQGWDEQFF
TRBV2	.	.	TRBJ2-1	TGTGCCAGCAGTGAAAGACAGTACAATGAGCAGTTCTTC	CASSERQYNEQFF
TRBV3-1/TRBV3-2	.	TRBD2	TRBJ2-1	TGTGCCAGCAGCCAAGAACGGGGTGGTGCGGGGGGGCTAAATGAGCAGTTCTTC	CASSQERGGAGGLNEQFF
TRBV14	.	.	TRBJ2-3	TGTGCCAGCGGGGCGGGGACGCAGTATTTT	CASGAGTQYF
TRBV15	few	.	TRBJ2-7	TGTGCCACCAGCAAAGGGCGGGTGGTTGACGAGCAGTACTTC	CATSKGRVVDEQYF
TRBV6-5	.	.	TRBJ1-5	TGTGCCACCGGACGACGGAGCAATCAGCCCCAGCATTTT	CATGRRSNQPQHF
TRBV7-2	.	.	TRBJ2-5	TGTGCCAGCAGCTTAAGACCGAAAGGCGGGGAGACCCAGTACTTC	CASSLRPKGGETQYF
TRBV5-1	.	TRBD2	TRBJ2-1	TGCGCCAGCAGCACCGTGGGGACTAGCGGATACAATGAGCAGTTCTTC	CASSTVGTSGYNEQFF
TRBV12-3/TRBV12-4	.	TRBD1	TRBJ1-3	TGTGCCAGCAGTTTAACAGGGGGAGACACCATATATTTT	CASSLTGGDTIYF
TRBV5-6	.	.	TRBJ1-1	TGTGCCAGCAGCTTGGAGGGACCAGACCTCTACGTAACCAACACTGAAGCTTTCTTT	CASSLEGPDLYVTNTEAFF
TRBV19	.	.	TRBJ1-5	TGTGCCAGTAGTATGAGGGATAGCAATCAGCCCCAGCATTTT	CASSMRDSNQPQHF
TRBV7-2	.	TRBD2	TRBJ2-7	TGTGCCAGCAGCTTAGATGGGGTAGCGGGGTACTCCTACGAGCAGTACTTC	CASSLDGVAGYSYEQYF
TRBV6-1	.	.	TRBJ2-7	TGTGCCAGCAGTGAAGAGTTATACGAGCAGTACTTC	CASSEELYEQYF
TRBV11-2	.	.	TRBJ1-1	TGTGCCAGCAGCTTTTTCCAACAGGGTGAAGCTTTCTTT	CASSFFQQGEAFF
TRBV6-5	.	.	TRBJ2-2	TGTGCTTCCCGTGGGCTGGGCGGGGAGCTGTTTTTT	CASRGLGGELFF
TRBV9	.	.	TRBJ1-2	TGTGCCAGCAGCGTTGCTGGGCCAGGGGCCTATGGCTACACCTTC	CASSVAGPGAYGYTF
TRBV7-2	.	TRBD2	TRBJ2-5	TGTGCCAGCAGCTGGGGAGGGCAAGAGACCCAGTACTTC	CASSWGGQETQYF
TRBV6-2/TRBV6-3	.	.	TRBJ2-7	TGTGCCAGCAGTTACCCAGGGAGGAACGAGCAGTACTTC	CASSYPGRNEQYF
TRBV24-1	.	TRBD2	TRBJ2-1	TGTGCCACCAGTGACCCGAGGAGCGGGGCGATTAATGAGCAGTTCTTC	CATSDPRSGAINEQFF
TRBV27	.	TRBD1	TRBJ1-5	TGTGCCAGCAGTTTTGGGACAGGCAATCAGCCCCAGCATTTT	CASSFGTGNQPQHF
TRBV30	.	.	TRBJ2-3	TGTGCCTGGATAGGGCTAGCCCCAGATACGCAGTATTTT	CAWIGLAPDTQYF
TRBV6-2/TRBV6-3	.	TRBD1	TRBJ1-4	TGTGCCAGCAGCGACAGGGAGGGACTGTTTTTT	CASSDREGLFF
TRBV2	.	.	TRBJ2-3	TGTGCCAGCAGTGAAGGGTCTACGCAGTATTTT	CASSEGSTQYF
TRBV18	.	.	TRBJ1-4	TGTGCCAGCTCTCCGACAGCAACTAATGAAAAACTGTTTTTT	CASSPTATNEKLFF
TRBV7-8	.	.	TRBJ2-7	TGTGCCAGCAGCTCTGAAAGGGGCTCCTACGAGCAGTACTTC	CASSSERGSYEQYF
TRBV30	.	TRBD1	TRBJ2-3	TGTGCCAGCAGCCGACAGGGGCTTGATACGCAGTATTTT	CASSRQGLDTQYF
TRBV6-6	.	TRBD2	TRBJ2-1	TGTGCCAGCACTCAGGGGACTAGCGGGAATGAGCAGTTCTTC	CASTQGTSGNEQFF
TRBV20-1	.	.	TRBJ1-4	TGCAGTGCGAGAACTGAAAAACTGTTTTTT	CSARTEKLFF